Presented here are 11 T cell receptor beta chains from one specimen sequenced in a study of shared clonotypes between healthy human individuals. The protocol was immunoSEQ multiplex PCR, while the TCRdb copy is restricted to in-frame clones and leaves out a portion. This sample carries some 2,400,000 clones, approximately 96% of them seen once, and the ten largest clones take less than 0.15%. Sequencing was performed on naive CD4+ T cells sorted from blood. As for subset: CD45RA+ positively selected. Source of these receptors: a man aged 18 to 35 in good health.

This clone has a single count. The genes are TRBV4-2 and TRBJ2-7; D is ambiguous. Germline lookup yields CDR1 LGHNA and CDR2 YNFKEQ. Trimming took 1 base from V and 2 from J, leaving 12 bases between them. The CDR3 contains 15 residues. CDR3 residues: CASSQVSAGPYEQYF. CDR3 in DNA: TGTGCCAGCAGCCAAGTATCGGCAGGCCCCTACGAGCAGTACTTC.

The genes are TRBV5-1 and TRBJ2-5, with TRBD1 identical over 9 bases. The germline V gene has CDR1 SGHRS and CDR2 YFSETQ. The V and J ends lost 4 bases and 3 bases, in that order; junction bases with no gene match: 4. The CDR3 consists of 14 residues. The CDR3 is CASSVGQGKETQYF. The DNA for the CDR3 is TGCGCCAGCAGCGTCGGACAGGGGAAAGAGACCCAGTACTTC.

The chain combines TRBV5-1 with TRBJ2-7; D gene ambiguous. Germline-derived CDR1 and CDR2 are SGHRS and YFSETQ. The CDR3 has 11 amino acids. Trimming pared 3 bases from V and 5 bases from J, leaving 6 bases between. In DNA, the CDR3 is TGCGCCAGCAGCTCGAACCACGAGCAGTACTTC. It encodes CASSSNHEQYF.

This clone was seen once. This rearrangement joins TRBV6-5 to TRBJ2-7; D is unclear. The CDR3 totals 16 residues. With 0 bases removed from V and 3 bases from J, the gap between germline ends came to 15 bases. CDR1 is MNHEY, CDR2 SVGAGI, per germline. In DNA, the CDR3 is TGTGCCAGCAGTTACTCGTCCCGAAGTTCCGGCTACGAGCAGTACTTC. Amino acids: CASSYSSRSSGYEQYF.

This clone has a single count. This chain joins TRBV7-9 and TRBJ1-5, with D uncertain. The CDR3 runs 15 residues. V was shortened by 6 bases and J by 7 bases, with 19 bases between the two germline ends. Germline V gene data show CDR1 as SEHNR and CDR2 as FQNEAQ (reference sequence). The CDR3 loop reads CASSSDGRSSQPQHF. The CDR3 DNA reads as TGTGCCAGCAGTTCCGACGGCAGGAGCTCCCAGCCCCAGCATTTT.

The CDR3: CASSETGSGHNEQFF. CDR3 DNA: TGTGCCAGCAGTGAAACAGGGAGTGGGCACAATGAGCAGTTCTTC. The chain couples TRBV6-1 to TRBJ2-1; D may be TRBD1 (6 bases). The CDR3 has 15 residues. The V end was cut by 2 bases, the J end by 5 bases, with 13 bases between. Per the germline V gene, CDR1 is MNHNS and CDR2 is SASEGT.

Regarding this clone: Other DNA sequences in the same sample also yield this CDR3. The CDR3 DNA follows: TGTGCCAGCAGTGAACAGGGGGCAACTAATGAAAAACTGTTTTTT. Its protein product is CASSEQGATNEKLFF. V is TRBV6-1 and J is TRBJ1-4; 7 bases fit TRBD1. The ends lost 2 bases at V and 0 bases at J; junction bases unmatched: 0. The CDR3 length is 15 residues. From germline, CDR1 is MNHNS and CDR2 SASEGT.

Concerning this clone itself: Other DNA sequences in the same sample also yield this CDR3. Written as DNA, the CDR3 is TGCGCCAGCAGTGAGCGGACAGGGGACACTGAAGCTTTCTTT. Translation gives CASSERTGDTEAFF. The chain carries TRBV10-1 and TRBJ1-1; TRBD1 matches at 9 bases. The CDR3 contains 14 residues. V lost 2 bases, J lost 3 bases, and 1 base stayed unmatched. The germline CDR1 and CDR2 sequences are WNHNN and SYGVQD (reference sequence).

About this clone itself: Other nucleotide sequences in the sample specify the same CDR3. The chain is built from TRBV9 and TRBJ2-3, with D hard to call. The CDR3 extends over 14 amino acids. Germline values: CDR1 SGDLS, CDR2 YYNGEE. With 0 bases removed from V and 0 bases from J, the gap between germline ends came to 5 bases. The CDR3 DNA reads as TGTGCCAGCAGCGTAGCTTCTAGCACAGATACGCAGTATTTT. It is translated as CASSVASSTDTQYF. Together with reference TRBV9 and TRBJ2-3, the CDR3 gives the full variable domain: DSGVTQTPKHLITATGQRVTLRCSPRSGDLSVYWYQQSLDQGLQFLIQYYNGEERAKGNILERFSAQQFPDLHSELNLSSLELGDSALYFCASSVASSTDTQYFGPGTRLTVL.

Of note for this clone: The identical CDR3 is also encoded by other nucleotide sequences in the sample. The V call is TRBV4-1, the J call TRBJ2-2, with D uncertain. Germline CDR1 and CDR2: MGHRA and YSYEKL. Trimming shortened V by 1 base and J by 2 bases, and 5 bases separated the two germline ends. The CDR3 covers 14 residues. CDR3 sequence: CASSQGLNTGELFF. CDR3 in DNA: TGCGCCAGCAGCCAAGGCCTTAACACCGGGGAGCTGTTTTTT.

The CDR3 DNA sequence: TGTGCCAGCAGCAGGGTGTACGAGCAGTACTTC. Translating gives CASSRVYEQYF. The J gene is TRBJ2-7, the V gene TRBV2, with D possibly being TRBD1 (5 bases). The CDR3 covers 11 residues. Looked up from germline, CDR1 is SNHLY and CDR2 is FYNNEI. V dropped 6 bases and J dropped 4 bases, with 7 bases sitting between them.